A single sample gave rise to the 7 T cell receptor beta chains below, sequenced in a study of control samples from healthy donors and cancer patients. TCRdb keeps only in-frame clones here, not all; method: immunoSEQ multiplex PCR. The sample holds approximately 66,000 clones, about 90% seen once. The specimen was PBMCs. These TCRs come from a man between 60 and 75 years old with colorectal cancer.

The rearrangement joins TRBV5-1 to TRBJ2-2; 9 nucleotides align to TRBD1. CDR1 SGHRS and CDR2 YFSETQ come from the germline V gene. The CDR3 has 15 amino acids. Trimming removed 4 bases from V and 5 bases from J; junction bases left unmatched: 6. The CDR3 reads CASSLRDRETGELFF. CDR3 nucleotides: TGCGCCAGCAGCCTACGGGACAGGGAGACCGGGGAGCTGTTTTTT.

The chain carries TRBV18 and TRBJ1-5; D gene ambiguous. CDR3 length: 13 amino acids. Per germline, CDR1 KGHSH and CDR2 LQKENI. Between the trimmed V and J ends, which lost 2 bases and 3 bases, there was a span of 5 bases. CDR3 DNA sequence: TGTGCCAGCTCACCAGGTACCAATCAGCCCCAGCATTTT. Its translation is CASSPGTNQPQHF.

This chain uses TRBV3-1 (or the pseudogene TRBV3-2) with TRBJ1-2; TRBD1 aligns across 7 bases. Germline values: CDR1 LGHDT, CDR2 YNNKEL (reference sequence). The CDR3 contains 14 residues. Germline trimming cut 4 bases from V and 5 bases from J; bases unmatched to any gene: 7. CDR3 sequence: CASSPPGQVYGYTF. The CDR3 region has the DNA TGTGCCAGCAGCCCCCCCGGACAGGTTTATGGCTACACCTTC.

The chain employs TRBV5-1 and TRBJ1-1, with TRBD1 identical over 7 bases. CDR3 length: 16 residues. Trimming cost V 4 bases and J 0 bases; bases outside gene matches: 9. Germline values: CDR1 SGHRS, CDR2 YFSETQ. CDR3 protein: CASSQLPGQLNTEAFF. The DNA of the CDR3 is TGCGCCAGCAGCCAGCTTCCGGGACAGCTGAACACTGAAGCTTTCTTT.

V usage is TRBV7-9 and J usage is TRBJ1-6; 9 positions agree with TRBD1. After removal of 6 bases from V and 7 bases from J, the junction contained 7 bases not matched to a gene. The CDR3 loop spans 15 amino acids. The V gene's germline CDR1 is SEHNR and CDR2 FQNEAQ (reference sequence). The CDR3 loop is CASSPGQGSNSPLHF. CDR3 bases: TGTGCCAGCAGTCCGGGACAGGGTAGCAATTCACCCCTCCACTTT.

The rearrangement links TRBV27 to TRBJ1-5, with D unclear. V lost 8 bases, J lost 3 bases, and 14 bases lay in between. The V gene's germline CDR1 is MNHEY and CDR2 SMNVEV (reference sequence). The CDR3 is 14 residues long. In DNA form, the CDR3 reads TGTGCCAGCGGGCCCGGAGGGCCCAATCAGCCCCAGCATTTT. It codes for CASGPGGPNQPQHF.

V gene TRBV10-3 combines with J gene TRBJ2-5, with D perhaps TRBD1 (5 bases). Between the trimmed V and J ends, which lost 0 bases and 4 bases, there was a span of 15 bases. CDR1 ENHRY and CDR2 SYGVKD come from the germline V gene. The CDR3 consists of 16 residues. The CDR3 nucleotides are TGTGCCATCAGTGAGTCCCCAGGGTTAAAGGGAGAGACCCAGTACTTC. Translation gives CAISESPGLKGETQYF.